This T cell receptor (beta chain) originates from a study of cytomegalovirus exposure and HLA in healthy donors. The length of the CDR3 is 15 residues. Germline CDR1 and CDR2: SGHNT and YYREEE (reference sequence). V shed 4 bases and J shed 0 bases, with 13 bases lying between them. This clone appeared once. Its antigen is undetermined. Study-wide results and caveats: Prediction of most subjects' HLA-A and HLA-B alleles by TCR beta sequences was reportedly accurate.

Donors had nominal health at sampling but likely had unrecorded immune exposures. PCR primers comprised 60 Vbeta and 13 Jbeta primers. Measured with immunoSEQ multiplex PCR; TCRdb has only the in-frame clones, and not every one. The sample lists some 150,000 clones, around four fifths occurring once. This receptor was obtained from a woman aged 40 to 50 in good health and CMV-seronegative. The genes are TRBV5-4 and TRBJ1-1, with D possibly TRBD1 on 5 matching bases. The sequenced sample was PBMCs. CDR3: CASSPRDVLNTEAFF. In DNA, the CDR3 is TGTGCCAGCAGCCCGCGGGACGTTTTGAACACTGAAGCTTTCTTT.